This T cell receptor beta chain originates from a study of CD8 T cells in Susac syndrome (dated by TCRdb to between 2019 and 2020). As for the study more broadly: Repertoire sequencing was used to test whether CD8+ T cell activation and differentiation in Susac syndrome was antigen driven. What the study reported, not specific to this receptor: The number of individuals in the TCR sequencing and HLA analysis was acknowledged as relatively small.

For this clonotype: There is no known antigen for this receptor. No much larger clone is present one base from it, and per-base qualities are unavailable.

Peripheral blood CD8+ and CD4+ T cells from healthy donors, Susac syndrome patients and multiple sclerosis patients were profiled using high-throughput TCR beta sequencing. Healthy donors were age- and sex-matched controls. CD8+ TEMRA cells were enriched by FACS, while bulk CD8+ and CD4+ T cells were purified by magnetic negative isolation. Blood was collected in EDTA tubes and processed within 24 hours, with PBMCs isolated through density gradient centrifugation. PBMCs intended for TCR sequencing were cryopreserved in liquid nitrogen and were subsequently thawed in a 37 degrees C water bath. Purity of sorted or isolated CD4+, CD8+ and CD8+ TEMRA cells was at least 90%. In the germline V gene, CDR1 corresponds to SGHRS and CDR2 to YFSETQ. Inclusive of the bounding cysteine and phenylalanine, the CDR3 is 16 residues long. CDR3 DNA only is kept here, 48 bases in frame from base 1. Germline trimming: 4 bases from V, 5 bases from J; junction bases outside gene matches: 12.

RNA was extracted using the RNeasy kit, and roughly 0.45 to 1 microgram was reverse transcribed with random hexamers. The immunoSEQ multiplex PCR assay, covering 54 Vbeta and 13 Jbeta segments, was used to amplify TCR beta CDR3 regions. To correct PCR amplification bias, a synthetic template baseline was used for both primer optimization and computational correction. Regarding the original processing steps: Only productive sequences were kept, with reads annotated to V, D and J genes according to IMGT and analyzed in immunoSEQ Analyzer. Clonality was computed as one minus Shannon entropy normalized by log2 of the number of productive unique sequences. For each patient and control, public and private clones were evaluated among the 100 most prevalent clones. Susac-specific clones were defined as absent from healthy and MS cohorts, around 970 published viral clones and other ImmuneACCESS disease sequences. TCRdb reprocessed the public reads (quality trimming at Q25 with fastp, clone calling with MiXCR) and kept in-frame beta chains. All rows with the same CDR3 protein become a single entry with the most common DNA and genes. Clone size and V and J calls follow TCRdb, not the original study. A total of approximately 190,000 distinct CDR3 sequences appear in this sample, approximately 94% of them only once. Around 0.1% of the sample belongs to the ten largest clones.

This TCR was recovered from a human donor in good health. The sequenced sample was CD4+ T cells from PBMCs. This chain is built from TRBV5-1 and TRBJ2-3; 8 central bases correspond to TRBD1. DNA sequence: TGCGCCAGCAGCACGGAGGGCAGGGGGCGTGAAGATACGCAGTATTTT. It specifies CASSTEGRGREDTQYF.